These 17 T cell receptor beta chains came from one sample sequenced in a study of cytomegalovirus exposure and HLA in healthy donors. Primers: 60 Vbeta forward and 13 Jbeta reverse. Assay used: immunoSEQ multiplex PCR; TCRdb lists only in-frame clones, some missing. This sample yields 70,000 to 90,000 clones, of which approximately 71% are seen a single time; about 2.2% belongs to the top ten. The sample taken for sequencing was PBMCs. These receptors were collected from a man between 40 and 49 years old in good health and CMV-seronegative.

V gene TRBV30 combines with J gene TRBJ1-5, with D perhaps matching TRBD1 (5 bases). The CDR3 is 14 amino acids. V lost 4 bases, J lost 0 bases, and 10 bases lay in between. The germline gives CDR1 GTSNPN, CDR2 SVGIG (reference sequence). The CDR3 loop is CAWNPGLSNQPQHF. The CDR3 nucleotides are TGTGCCTGGAACCCGGGACTTAGCAATCAGCCCCAGCATTTT. Full variable domain (remainder filled in from reference TRBV30 and TRBJ1-5): SQTIHQWPATLVQPVGSPLSLECTVEGTSNPNLYWYRQAAGRGLQLLFYSVGIGQISSEVPQNLSASRPQDRQFILSSKKLLLSDSGFYLCAWNPGLSNQPQHFGDGTRLSIL.

The chain carries TRBV2 and TRBJ2-2; perhaps TRBD1 as D (5 bases). V was clipped by 7 bases and J by 2 bases, with 11 bases between them. The germline gives CDR1 SNHLY, CDR2 FYNNEI. This CDR3 has 14 residues. The CDR3 reads CASNSDSNTGELFF. The CDR3 DNA sequence: TGTGCCAGCAATTCTGACAGTAACACCGGGGAGCTGTTTTTT.

The chain combines TRBV6-1 with TRBJ1-5, with 9 positions matching TRBD1. Germline V gene data show CDR1 as MNHNS and CDR2 as SASEGT. Trimming at V came to 6 bases and at J to 6 bases, leaving 3 bases not matched to a gene. This CDR3 has 13 amino acids. In nucleotides, the CDR3 is TGTGCCAGCAGGGGACAGGGTTTTCAGCCCCAGCATTTT. The encoded protein is CASRGQGFQPQHF.

The rearrangement links TRBV7-9 to TRBJ2-1; the match to TRBD2 covers 14 bases. Germline V gene data show CDR1 as SEHNR and CDR2 as FQNEAQ (reference sequence). The J segment lost 6 bases and the V segment lost 6 bases, leaving 10 bases of the junction unmatched. The CDR3 consists of 17 residues. CDR3 bases: TGTGCCAGCAGTCTACCGCCGGGGACTAGCGGGAGCAATGAGCAGTTCTTC. As protein: CASSLPPGTSGSNEQFF.

This clone has just a few counts. V gene TRBV6-5 combines with J gene TRBJ1-5, with D perhaps TRBD1 (6 bases). The CDR3 consists of 16 residues. Germline values: CDR1 MNHEY, CDR2 SVGAGI. V gave up 2 bases and J gave up 1 base, with 12 bases separating them. CDR3 loop: CASSYQGPESNQPQHF. As DNA, the CDR3 is TGTGCCAGCAGTTACCAGGGGCCGGAAAGCAATCAGCCCCAGCATTTT.

The V gene is TRBV6-5, the J gene TRBJ2-1; a weak D match, TRBD1 (6 bases). With 3 bases removed from V and 6 bases from J, the gap between germline ends came to 12 bases. The CDR3 has 14 residues. CDR1 and CDR2 (germline): MNHEY, SVGAGI. This CDR3 reads CASSYGGSPNEQFF. The CDR3, as DNA: TGTGCCAGCAGTTATGGGGGCTCCCCCAATGAGCAGTTCTTC.

This clone was seen only a few times. The J gene is TRBJ1-5, the V gene TRBV28; D gene uncertain. The CDR3 runs 14 residues. CDR1 is MDHEN and CDR2 is SYDVKM in the germline V gene. Between the trimmed V and J ends, which lost 4 bases and 4 bases, there was a span of 11 bases. The CDR3 protein is CASSYGVENQPQHF. CDR3 nucleotide sequence: TGTGCCAGCAGTTACGGGGTGGAGAATCAGCCCCAGCATTTT. Looking up the rest from reference TRBV28 and TRBJ1-5 gives the full variable domain: DVKVTQSSRYLVKRTGEKVFLECVQDMDHENMFWYRQDPGLGLRLIYFSYDVKMKEKGDIPEGYSVSREKKERFSLILESASTNQTSMYLCASSYGVENQPQHFGDGTRLSIL.

The gene calls are TRBV6-1 and TRBJ1-2; D is undetermined. The V gene lost 1 base and the J gene lost 8 bases, with 8 bases spanning the gap. Germline CDR1 and CDR2: MNHNS and SASEGT. The CDR3 runs to 12 residues. The CDR3 protein is CASSEVWAGYTF. CDR3 coding DNA: TGTGCCAGCAGTGAAGTATGGGCGGGCTACACCTTC.

This clone was counted a single time. V is TRBV27 and J is TRBJ2-1, with a tentative D call TRBD1 (6 bases). The V end lost 7 bases, the J end lost 4 bases, and 14 bases lay between the germline ends. Germline-derived CDR1 and CDR2 are MNHEY and SMNVEV (reference sequence). CDR3 length: 14 residues. The CDR3 protein is CASKTGIVYNEQFF. In DNA, the CDR3 is TGTGCCAGCAAAACAGGGATCGTATACAATGAGCAGTTCTTC.

V gene TRBV30 combines with J gene TRBJ2-5; TRBD2 might be the D (6 bases). CDR1 GTSNPN and CDR2 SVGIG come from the germline V gene (reference sequence). The CDR3 covers 14 residues. V lost 0 bases, J lost 5 bases, and 13 bases lay in between. The CDR3 loop is CAWSVGGGGETQYF. CDR3 nucleotides: TGTGCCTGGAGTGTTGGTGGTGGAGGGGAGACCCAGTACTTC.

The chain links TRBV28 to TRBJ2-2; 9 bases map to TRBD2. The germline V gene encodes CDR1 MDHEN and CDR2 SYDVKM. The CDR3 contains 15 residues. V shed 6 bases, J shed 3 bases, and the junction held 5 bases outside the gene matches. The CDR3 nucleotides read TGTGCCAGCAGCCGTACTAGCGGGCACACCGGGGAGCTGTTTTTT. Protein sequence: CASSRTSGHTGELFF.

There are a few counts of this clone. The rearrangement links TRBV7-9 to TRBJ1-1; 11 bases agree with TRBD1. This CDR3 spans 16 amino acids. Germline CDR1 SEHNR, CDR2 FQNEAQ (reference sequence). The junction had 6 bases not matched to a gene; V was cut back by 5 bases and J by 1 base. The CDR3 bases are TGTGCCAGCAGCCCCCAAGGGACAGGGGGGAACACTGAAGCTTTCTTT. Translated: CASSPQGTGGNTEAFF.

The rearrangement uses TRBV5-6 and TRBJ2-7; TRBD2 aligns across 7 bases. CDR1 SGHDT and CDR2 YYEEEE come from the germline V gene. CDR3 length: 12 residues. V shed 7 bases, J shed 3 bases, and the junction held 4 bases outside the gene matches. CDR3 in amino acids: CASGGGFYEQYF. In nucleotides, the CDR3 is TGTGCCAGCGGGGGGGGGTTCTACGAGCAGTACTTC. Full variable domain (rest looked up from reference TRBV5-6 and TRBJ2-7): DAGVTQSPTHLIKTRGQQVTLRCSPKSGHDTVSWYQQALGQGPQFIFQYYEEEERQRGNFPDRFSGHQFPNYSSELNVNALLLGDSALYLCASGGGFYEQYFGPGTRLTVT.

The chain couples TRBV6-1 to TRBJ2-7; no clear D gene. Trimming removed 3 bases at V and 4 bases at J, with 7 bases between. CDR1 and CDR2 from the germline V gene are MNHNS and SASEGT. The CDR3 length is 12 residues. The CDR3 reads CASSDHRYEQYF. The CDR3 DNA is TGTGCCAGCAGTGACCACCGGTACGAGCAGTACTTC.

V gene TRBV7-2 combines with J gene TRBJ1-2; TRBD1 matches at 7 bases. CDR3 length: 15 residues. The trim removed 5 bases at V and 2 bases at J, leaving 8 bases unmatched. Germline CDR1 reads SGHTA; CDR2 reads FQGNSA. The CDR3 is CASSIPGQRNYGYTF. The CDR3 DNA reads TGTGCCAGCAGCATACCGGGACAGAGGAACTATGGCTACACCTTC.

This clone was seen a handful of times. The chain uses TRBV19 and TRBJ1-2; D is ambiguous. The CDR3 runs to 17 residues. The V end lost 3 bases, the J end lost 2 bases, and 19 bases lay between the germline ends. CDR1 LNHDA and CDR2 SQIVND come from the germline V gene (reference sequence). CDR3: CASSISSRRFLNYGYTF. The CDR3 DNA reads TGTGCCAGTAGTATTAGTTCTCGGCGGTTCCTCAACTATGGCTACACCTTC.

This clone was found once. The chain is built from TRBV13 and TRBJ1-5; 9 positions match TRBD1. Per the germline V gene, CDR1 is PRHDT and CDR2 is FYEKMQ (reference sequence). Trimming at V came to 5 bases and at J to 6 bases, leaving 8 bases not matched to a gene. The CDR3 contains 15 residues. In DNA, the CDR3 is TGTGCCAGCAGCCTACAGGGGGCCGGGAGTCAGCCCCAGCATTTT. Translating gives CASSLQGAGSQPQHF.